This TCR beta chain comes out of a study of response to subunit inactivated influenza vaccine. Study-wide findings and caveats: That few new T cells are recruited by each seasonal influenza vaccination was the authors' suggestion.

This clonotype has a count of ten or more. As yet, its antigen is unknown. The CDR3 is made up of 16 amino acids. CDR1 and CDR2 from the germline V gene are MGHRA and YSYEKL. V shed 1 base and J 5 bases; nucleotides not matched to a gene: 9. TCRdb ran MiXCR on the RT-PCR reads and lists one entry per CDR3 protein. The profile shows hundreds of thousands of distinct CDR3 sequences, approximately 7.7% of them singletons. The chain carries TRBV4-1 and TRBJ1-1; 8 bases map to TRBD1. The material sequenced was PBMCs from blood, taken around 25 months after vaccination. The receptor was derived from a man in his fifties or sixties who received an inactivated influenza vaccine. Here the CDR3 reads CASSQASGQGPTEAFF. The CDR3 DNA is TGCGCCAGCAGCCAAGCTTCCGGACAGGGTCCGACTGAAGCTTTCTTT.